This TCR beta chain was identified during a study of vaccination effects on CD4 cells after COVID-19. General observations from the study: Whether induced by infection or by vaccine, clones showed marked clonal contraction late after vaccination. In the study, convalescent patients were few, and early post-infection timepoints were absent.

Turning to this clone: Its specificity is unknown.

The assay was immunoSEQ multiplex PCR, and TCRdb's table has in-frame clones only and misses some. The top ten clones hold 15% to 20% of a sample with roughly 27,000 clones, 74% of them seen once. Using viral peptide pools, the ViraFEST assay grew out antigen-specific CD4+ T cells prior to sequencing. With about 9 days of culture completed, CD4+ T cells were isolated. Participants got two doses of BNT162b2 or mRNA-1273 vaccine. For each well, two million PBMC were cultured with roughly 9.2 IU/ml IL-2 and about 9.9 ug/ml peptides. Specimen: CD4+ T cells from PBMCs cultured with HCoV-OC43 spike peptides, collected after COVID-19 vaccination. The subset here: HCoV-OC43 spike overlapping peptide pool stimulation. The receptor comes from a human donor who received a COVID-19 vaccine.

CDR3 in DNA: TGTGCCAGTCGGGACTCAACCTACAATGAGCAGTTCTTC. Protein: CASRDSTYNEQFF. This chain connects TRBV2 to TRBJ2-1; D perhaps matches TRBD2 (6 bases). Germline V CDR1 and CDR2: SNHLY, FYNNEI. Trimming removed 9 bases at V and 2 bases at J, with 11 bases between. The CDR3 sequence is 13 residues long.